This TCR beta chain originates from a study of vaccination effects on CD4 cells after COVID-19. Study conclusions and caveats: Among infection- and vaccine-induced clones, marked clonal contraction occurred late after vaccination.

After roughly 10 days in culture, the CD4+ T cells were isolated. Prior SARS-CoV-2 infection was absent in the vaccine recipients, as shown by negative nucleocapsid antibodies. Worth noting for this clone: The target antigen is unknown.

Only in-frame clones appear in the TCRdb table, and some are missing; sequencing was by immunoSEQ multiplex PCR. The table records approximately 31,000 clones, about 71% of them present only once. This CDR3 has 18 amino acids. V lost 0 bases and J lost 2; bases outside the gene matches: 6. CDR1 and CDR2 (germline): LGHDT, YNNKEL (reference sequence). The TCR sequence derives from a human donor who received a COVID-19 vaccine. The V and J genes are TRBV3-1 (or the pseudogene TRBV3-2) and TRBJ2-3; the match to TRBD2 covers 12 bases. This specimen consisted of CD4+ T cells from PBMCs cultured without peptide, obtained before COVID-19 vaccination. CDR3 DNA: TGTGCCAGCAGCCAAGAGCCGAGGACTAGCGGGGCCACAGATACGCAGTATTTT. It is translated as CASSQEPRTSGATDTQYF.